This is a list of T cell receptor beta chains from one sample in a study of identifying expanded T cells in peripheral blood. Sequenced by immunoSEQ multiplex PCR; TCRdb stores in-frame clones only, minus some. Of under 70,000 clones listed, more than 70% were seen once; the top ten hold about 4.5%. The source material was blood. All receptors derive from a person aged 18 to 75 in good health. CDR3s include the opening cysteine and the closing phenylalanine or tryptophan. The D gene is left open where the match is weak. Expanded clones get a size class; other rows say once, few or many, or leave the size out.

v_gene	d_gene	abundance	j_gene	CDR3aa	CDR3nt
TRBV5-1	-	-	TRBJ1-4	CASSLVGQEEKLFF	TGCGCCAGCAGCTTGGTAGGTCAGGAGGAAAAACTGTTTTTT
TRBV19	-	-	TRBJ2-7	CASSIEGGAYEQYF	TGTGCCAGTAGTATCGAGGGGGGGGCCTACGAGCAGTACTTC
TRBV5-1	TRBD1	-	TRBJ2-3	CASSQGQATDTQYF	TGCGCCAGCAGCCAGGGACAGGCCACAGATACGCAGTATTTT
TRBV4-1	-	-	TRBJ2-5	CASSQARDQETQYF	TGCGCCAGCAGCCAAGCCCGGGACCAAGAGACCCAGTACTTC
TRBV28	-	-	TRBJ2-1	CASDSRTLEFYEQFF	TGTGCCAGCGATTCTCGGACCCTCGAATTCTATGAGCAGTTCTTC
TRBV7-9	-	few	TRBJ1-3	CASSLTLDRGSGNTIYF	TGTGCCAGCAGCCTTACCCTAGACAGAGGTAGCGGAAACACCATATATTTT
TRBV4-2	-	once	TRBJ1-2	CASSQAEDGGADGYTF	TGTGCCAGCAGCCAGGCCGAAGATGGGGGGGCTGACGGCTACACCTTC
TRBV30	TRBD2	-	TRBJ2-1	CAWRPGLASNEQFF	TGTGCCTGGAGACCGGGACTAGCGTCCAATGAGCAGTTCTTC
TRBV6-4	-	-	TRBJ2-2	CASSEGTDTGELFF	TGTGCCAGCAGTGAAGGGACGGACACCGGGGAGCTGTTTTTT
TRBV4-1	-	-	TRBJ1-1	CASSQAAGGLGEAFF	TGCGCCAGCAGCCAAGCCGCCGGGGGATTAGGTGAAGCTTTCTTT
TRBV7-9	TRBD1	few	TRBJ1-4	CASARQGSNEKLFF	TGTGCCAGCGCTAGACAGGGGTCTAATGAAAAACTGTTTTTT
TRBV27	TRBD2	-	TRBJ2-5	CASSFSGAPPQETQYF	TGTGCCAGCAGTTTTAGCGGGGCCCCCCCACAAGAGACCCAGTACTTC
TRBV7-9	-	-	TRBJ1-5	CASSLEGLHQPQHF	TGTGCCAGCAGCTTAGAGGGGCTGCATCAGCCCCAGCATTTT
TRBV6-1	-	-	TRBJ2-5	CASSEMGGTQETQYF	TGTGCCAGCAGTGAAATGGGCGGGACACAAGAGACCCAGTACTTC
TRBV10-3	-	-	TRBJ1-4	CAIAGGREDEKLFF	TGTGCCATCGCGGGTGGGCGTGAGGATGAAAAACTGTTTTTT
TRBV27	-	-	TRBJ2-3	CASSSQDADTQYF	TGTGCCAGCAGTTCTCAAGATGCAGATACGCAGTATTTT
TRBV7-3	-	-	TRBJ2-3	CASSLVRGSTDTQYF	TGTGCCAGCAGCTTAGTCCGGGGAAGCACAGATACGCAGTATTTT
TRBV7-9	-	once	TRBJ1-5	CASSLGTDNQPQHF	TGTGCCAGCAGCTTAGGGACAGACAATCAGCCCCAGCATTTT
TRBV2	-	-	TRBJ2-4	CASSELRAKNIQYF	TGTGCCAGCAGTGAATTGAGGGCCAAAAACATTCAGTACTTC
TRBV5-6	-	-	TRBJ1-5	CASSRGQGTQPQHF	TGTGCCAGCAGCCGGGGGCAGGGAACTCAGCCCCAGCATTTT
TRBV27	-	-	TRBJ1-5	CAVEGGNQPQHF	TGTGCCGTAGAGGGGGGCAATCAGCCCCAGCATTTT
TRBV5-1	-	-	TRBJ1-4	CASSLEGRRNEKLFF	TGCGCCAGCAGCTTGGAGGGCAGGCGCAATGAAAAACTGTTTTTT
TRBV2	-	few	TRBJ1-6	CASMAGTANSPLHF	TGTGCCAGCATGGCCGGGACGGCTAATTCACCCCTCCACTTT
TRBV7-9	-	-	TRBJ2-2	CASSLHGESTGELFF	TGTGCCAGCAGCTTACACGGGGAGTCCACCGGGGAGCTGTTTTTT
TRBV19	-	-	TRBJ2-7	CASTEDAGGEQYF	TGTGCCAGTACGGAGGACGCCGGCGGCGAGCAGTACTTC
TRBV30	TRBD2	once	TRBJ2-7	CAWSGGRVNSEQYF	TGTGCCTGGAGTGGGGGGAGGGTTAACTCCGAGCAGTACTTC
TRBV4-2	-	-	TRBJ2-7	CASSQPSGTYEQYF	TGTGCCAGCAGCCAACCCTCGGGCACCTACGAGCAGTACTTC